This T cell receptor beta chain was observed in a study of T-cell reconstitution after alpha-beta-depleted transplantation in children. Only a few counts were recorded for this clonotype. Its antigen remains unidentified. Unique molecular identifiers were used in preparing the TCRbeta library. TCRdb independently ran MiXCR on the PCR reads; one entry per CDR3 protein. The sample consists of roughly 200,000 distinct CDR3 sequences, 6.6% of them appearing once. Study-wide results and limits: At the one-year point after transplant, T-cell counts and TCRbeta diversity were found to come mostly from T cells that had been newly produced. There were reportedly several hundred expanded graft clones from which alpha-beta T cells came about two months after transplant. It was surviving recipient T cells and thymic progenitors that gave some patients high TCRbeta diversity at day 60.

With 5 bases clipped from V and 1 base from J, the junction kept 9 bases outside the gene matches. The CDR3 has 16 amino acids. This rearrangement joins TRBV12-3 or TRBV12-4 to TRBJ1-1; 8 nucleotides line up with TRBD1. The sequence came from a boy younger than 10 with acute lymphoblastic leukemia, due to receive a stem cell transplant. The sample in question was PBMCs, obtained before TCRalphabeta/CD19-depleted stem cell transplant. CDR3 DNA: TGTGCCAGCAGTCCAGGGGGCCACGGCGGGAACACTGAAGCTTTCTTT. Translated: CASSPGGHGGNTEAFF.